The clone carrying this T cell receptor (beta chain) was picked up one time. Its antigen remains unknown. This record belongs to a study of T cell responses to AZD1222 COVID-19 vaccine. The table came from immunoSEQ multiplex PCR; TCRdb's copy has only in-frame clones and leaves some out. The table has roughly 110,000 clones, under 95% seen once; the top ten hold less than 25%. Broader study findings: An increase in Spike-specific TCR breadth and depth was observed after two AZD1222 doses. The peak T cell response came first, and repertoires were sampled only after it. The sample set comprised mostly white British donors with more females, and clonal diversity was possibly underestimated.

The CDR3 contains 11 residues. The trim removed 5 bases at V and 12 bases at J, leaving 6 bases unmatched. Germline lookup yields CDR1 SGHTS and CDR2 YDEGEE. The V gene is TRBV5-8, the J gene TRBJ1-2; 8 bases match TRBD1. Sequences were derived from peripheral blood, sampled on day 0 of AZD1222 vaccination. This receptor was taken from an adult in good health. CDR3: CASRSGQANTF. Written as DNA, the CDR3 is TGTGCCAGCAGATCGGGACAGGCGAACACCTTC.